This T cell receptor (beta chain) was identified during a study of response to subunit inactivated influenza vaccine. This clonotype was picked up many times. The antigen remains unidentified. The CDR3 extends over 13 amino acids. Germline-derived CDR1 and CDR2 are LNHDA and SQIVND (reference sequence). The V and J ends lost 5 bases and 5 bases respectively, with 13 bases between them. Study results and limitations: Authors suggested each seasonal flu vaccination may recruit only limited numbers of new T cells.

TCRdb processed the RT-PCR reads anew with MiXCR; each CDR3 protein has one entry. The sample contains about 520,000 distinct CDR3 sequences, roughly 25% of which appear only once. The TCR sequence derives from a man over 45 who received an inactivated influenza vaccine. The J gene is TRBJ2-7, the V gene TRBV19; no definite D call. The sample consisted of CD4+ T cells sorted from PBMCs, taken 4 to 6 days after vaccination. The CDR3 loop reads CASSRNLQHEQYF. In nucleotides, the CDR3 is TGTGCCAGTAGTCGTAACCTTCAACACGAGCAGTACTTC.